This T cell receptor (beta chain) appears in the sequencing data of a study of identical twins. MiXCR, run by TCRdb on the 5' RACE reads, gives a single entry per CDR3 protein. The table has about 530,000 distinct CDR3 sequences, around 15% seen once. V lost 5 bases to trimming and J lost 1 base, with 14 bases between them. The CDR3 has 15 amino acids. CDR1 and CDR2 (germline): SGHRS, YFSETQ. This clonotype occurred many times. Its specificity is unknown. Broader study findings: Potential partial confounding of zero-insertion analyses by invariant MAIT and iNKT cells was noted.

This same sample was also taken into another study, of yellow fever vaccine responses in identical twins. That study reports: Each twin's T cell response to the vaccine was reported to look partly convergent and partly personalized.

Source material: CD4+ T cells sorted from blood. The receptor comes from a woman younger than 35 in good health. The rearrangement uses TRBV5-1 and TRBJ2-3; tentatively, D is TRBD2 (6 bases). CDR3 sequence (DNA): TGCGCCAGCAGAGGTCTCGGCGGGGGCACAGATACGCAGTATTTT. It codes for CASRGLGGGTDTQYF.